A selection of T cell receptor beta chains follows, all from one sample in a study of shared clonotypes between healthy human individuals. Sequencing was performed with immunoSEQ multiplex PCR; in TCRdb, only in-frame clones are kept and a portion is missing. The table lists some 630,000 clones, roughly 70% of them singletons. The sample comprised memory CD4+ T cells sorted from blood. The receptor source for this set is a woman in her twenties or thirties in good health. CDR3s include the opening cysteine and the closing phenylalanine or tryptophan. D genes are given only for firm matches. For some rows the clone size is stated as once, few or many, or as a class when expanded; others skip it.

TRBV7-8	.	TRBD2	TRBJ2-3	CASSLAYGRDDTQYF	TGTGCCAGCAGCTTAGCCTACGGGAGGGATGATACGCAGTATTTT
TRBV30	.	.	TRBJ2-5	CACSRDRETQYF	TGTGCCTGCTCCCGGGACCGAGAGACCCAGTACTTC
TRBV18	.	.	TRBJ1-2	CASSPASTESYTF	TGTGCCAGCTCACCGGCCTCAACTGAGAGCTACACCTTC
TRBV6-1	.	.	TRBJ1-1	CASSERNEAFF	TGTGCCAGCAGTGAAAGGAATGAAGCTTTCTTT
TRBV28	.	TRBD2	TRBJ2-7	CASSTTSGSSYEQYF	TGTGCCAGCAGCACGACTAGCGGGAGCTCCTACGAGCAGTACTTC
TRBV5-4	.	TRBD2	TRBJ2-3	CASSPGTSDLPDTQYF	TGTGCCAGCAGCCCCGGGACTAGCGACCTCCCAGATACGCAGTATTTT
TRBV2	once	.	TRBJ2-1	CASSIMNEQFF	TGTGCCAGCAGCATAATGAATGAGCAGTTCTTC
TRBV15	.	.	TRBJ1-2	CATSRDRIAGYYGYTF	TGTGCCACCAGCAGAGATAGAATTGCAGGGTACTATGGCTACACCTTC
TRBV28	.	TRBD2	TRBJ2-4	CASSRTSVENIQYF	TGTGCCAGCAGCCGAACTAGCGTGGAGAACATTCAGTACTTC
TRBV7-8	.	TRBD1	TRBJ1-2	CASSLRGQGLGYTF	TGTGCCAGCAGTTTAAGGGGACAGGGCCTTGGCTACACCTTC
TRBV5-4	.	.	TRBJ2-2	CASRPGQGGGGTGELFF	TGTGCCAGCAGACCAGGACAGGGCGGGGGCGGAACCGGGGAGCTGTTTTTT
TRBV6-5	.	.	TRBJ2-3	CASSSEGGDTQYF	TGTGCCAGCAGTTCCGAGGGAGGAGATACGCAGTATTTT
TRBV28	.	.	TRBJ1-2	CASSYSLGDGYTF	TGTGCCAGCAGTTATTCTTTGGGTGATGGCTACACCTTC
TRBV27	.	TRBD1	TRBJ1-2	CASSLRGTDYGYTF	TGTGCCAGCAGTTTAAGGGGGACAGACTATGGCTACACCTTC
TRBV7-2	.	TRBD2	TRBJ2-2	CASSPKTSTTGELFF	TGTGCCAGCAGCCCCAAGACTAGCACCACCGGGGAGCTGTTTTTT
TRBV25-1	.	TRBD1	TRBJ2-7	CASSEAGTVSSYEQYF	TGTGCCAGCAGTGAGGCCGGGACAGTGAGCTCCTACGAGCAGTACTTC
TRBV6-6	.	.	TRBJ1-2	CASSYRQRNYGYTF	TGTGCCAGCAGTTACCGGCAGCGGAACTATGGCTACACCTTC
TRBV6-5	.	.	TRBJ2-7	CASSLQGYEQYF	TGTGCCAGCAGTCTACAGGGCTACGAGCAGTACTTC
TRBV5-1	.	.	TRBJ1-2	CASSLVVQGNGYTF	TGCGCCAGCAGCTTGGTAGTACAGGGCAATGGCTACACCTTC
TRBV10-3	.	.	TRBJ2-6	CAISESLSGANVLTF	TGTGCCATCAGTGAGTCCCTTTCTGGGGCCAACGTCCTGACTTTC
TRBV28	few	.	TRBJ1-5	CASNVVQGDQPQHF	TGTGCCAGCAATGTGGTACAGGGCGACCAGCCCCAGCATTTT
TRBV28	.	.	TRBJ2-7	CASRRTGPPYEQYF	TGTGCCAGCAGGAGGACGGGACCACCCTACGAGCAGTACTTC
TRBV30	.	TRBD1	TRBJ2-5	CAWRGTGVGTQYF	TGTGCCTGGAGAGGGACAGGGGTTGGGACCCAGTACTTC
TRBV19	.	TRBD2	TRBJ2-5	CASSIGGGRRMETQYF	TGTGCCAGTAGTATAGGAGGCGGGAGGAGGATGGAGACCCAGTACTTC
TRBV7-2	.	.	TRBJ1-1	CASSFDVLPAFF	TGTGCCAGCAGCTTCGACGTCTTACCTGCTTTCTTT
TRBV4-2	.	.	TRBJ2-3	CASSQGETATDTQYF	TGTGCCAGCAGCCAAGGTGAAACAGCCACAGATACGCAGTATTTT
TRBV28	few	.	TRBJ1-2	CASSLGLAFGLSYYGYTF	TGTGCCAGCAGTTTGGGGCTTGCGTTTGGGCTGAGTTATTATGGCTACACCTTC
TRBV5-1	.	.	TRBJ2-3	CASHEGSSTDTQYF	TGCGCCAGCCACGAGGGTTCTAGCACAGATACGCAGTATTTT
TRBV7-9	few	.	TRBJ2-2	CASSLGGSNTGELFF	TGTGCCAGCAGCTTGGGCGGGTCGAACACCGGGGAGCTGTTTTTT
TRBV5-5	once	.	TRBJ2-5	CASSGPAWGGLETQYF	TGTGCCAGCAGCGGCCCAGCCTGGGGTGGGTTGGAGACCCAGTACTTC
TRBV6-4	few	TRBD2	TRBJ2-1	CASSALAGALNEQFF	TGTGCCAGCAGTGCACTAGCGGGAGCTTTAAATGAGCAGTTCTTC
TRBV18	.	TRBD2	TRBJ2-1	CASSFGTSGDNEQFF	TGTGCCAGCTCATTCGGGACTAGCGGGGACAATGAGCAGTTCTTC
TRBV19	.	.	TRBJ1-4	CASSRRVWWGGEKLFF	TGTGCCAGTAGCCGCAGGGTTTGGTGGGGAGGCGAAAAACTGTTTTTT
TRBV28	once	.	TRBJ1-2	CASSSREPGYGYTF	TGTGCCAGCAGTTCCAGGGAACCGGGCTATGGCTACACCTTC
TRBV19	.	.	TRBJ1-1	CASSIDLEERGEGEAFF	TGTGCCAGTAGTATAGATCTGGAGGAAAGGGGGGAAGGTGAAGCTTTCTTT
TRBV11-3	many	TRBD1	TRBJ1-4	CASSSRAGGRETNEKLFF	TGTGCCAGCAGCTCGCGGGCAGGGGGTAGGGAAACTAATGAAAAACTGTTTTTT
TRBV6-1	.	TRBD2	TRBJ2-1	CASSEFTGLAGTYNEQFF	TGTGCCAGCAGTGAATTTACGGGACTAGCGGGAACCTACAATGAGCAGTTCTTC
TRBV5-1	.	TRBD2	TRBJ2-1	CATSRGVVTGLEDYNEQFF	TGCGCCACCAGTAGGGGGGTCGTAACGGGACTAGAAGACTACAATGAGCAGTTCTTC
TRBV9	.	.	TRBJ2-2	CASSVDNREELFF	TGTGCCAGCAGCGTAGATAACAGGGAAGAGCTGTTTTTT
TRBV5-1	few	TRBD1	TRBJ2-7	CASSSIRTGPAYEQYF	TGCGCCAGCAGCTCTATCCGGACAGGGCCCGCCTACGAGCAGTACTTC
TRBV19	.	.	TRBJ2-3	CASSIDLAGFGTDTQYF	TGTGCCAGTAGTATAGATCTTGCGGGGTTTGGCACAGATACGCAGTATTTT
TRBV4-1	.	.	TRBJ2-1	CASSQEGRLGEQFF	TGCGCCAGCAGCCAAGAAGGCCGACTCGGGGAGCAGTTCTTC
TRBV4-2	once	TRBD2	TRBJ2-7	CASSQDPAGESYEQYF	TGTGCCAGCAGCCAAGATCCTGCGGGAGAATCCTACGAGCAGTACTTC
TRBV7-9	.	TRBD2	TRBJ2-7	CASSSKVGLAARYEQYF	TGTGCCAGCAGCTCAAAGGTGGGACTAGCGGCGAGGTACGAGCAGTACTTC
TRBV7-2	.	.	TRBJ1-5	CASSSSGNQPQHF	TGTGCCAGCAGCTCGAGTGGCAATCAGCCCCAGCATTTT
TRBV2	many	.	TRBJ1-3	CASSTAFSGNTIYF	TGTGCCAGCAGTACGGCTTTCTCTGGAAACACCATATATTTT
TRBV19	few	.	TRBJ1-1	CASSLTGNTEAFF	TGTGCCAGTAGCTTGACAGGAAACACTGAAGCTTTCTTT
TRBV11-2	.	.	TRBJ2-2	CASSVTGSGELFF	TGTGCCAGCAGCGTTACAGGTTCCGGGGAGCTGTTTTTT
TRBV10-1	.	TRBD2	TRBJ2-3	CANLSASGRARDTQYF	TGCGCCAACCTCTCGGCTAGCGGGAGGGCCCGAGATACGCAGTATTTT
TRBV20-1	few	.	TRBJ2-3	CSAPAPVAQYF	TGCAGTGCTCCCGCGCCGGTGGCGCAGTATTTT
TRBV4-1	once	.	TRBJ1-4	CASSLGGRSYNEKLFF	TGCGCCAGCAGCCTTGGGGGGCGAAGTTATAATGAAAAACTGTTTTTT
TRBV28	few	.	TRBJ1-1	CASSFGGPRLTEAFF	TGTGCCAGCAGTTTCGGGGGCCCAAGACTCACTGAAGCTTTCTTT
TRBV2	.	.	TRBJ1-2	CASSEDSRYTF	TGTGCCAGCAGTGAAGACAGCAGGTACACCTTC
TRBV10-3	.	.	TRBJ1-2	CAISDLLMTGGYTF	TGTGCCATCAGTGACCTCCTCATGACCGGCGGCTACACCTTC